This T cell receptor (beta chain) was sequenced in a study of T cells in Graves' hyperthyroidism and ophthalmopathy (dated by TCRdb to the late 2010s). A note on the overall study: Peripheral blood samples were taken at the time of initial diagnosis, prior to any treatment. After blood sampling, hyperthyroidism patients were treated with methimazole at a starting dose of 30 mg daily, and ophthalmopathy patients were treated with high-dose intravenous methylprednisolone. In about 6 Graves' hyperthyroidism patients, the study also compared T-cell repertoires from thyroid tissue with T-cell repertoires from blood. To identify TCR V-J signatures that set the groups apart, the researchers used a discovery cohort of 100 patients, made up of roughly 40 with Graves' ophthalmopathy and approximately 57 with stable Graves' hyperthyroidism. The 85 to 100 discovery patients were randomly split 7:3 into training and test sets. The paper reports TCR Vbeta CDR3 sequencing of roughly 140 peripheral blood samples: over 40 ophthalmopathy, approximately 74 hyperthyroidism and 17 progressor patients. Whether ophthalmopathy could be predicted prospectively was tested in an independent validation cohort made up of under 20 hyperthyroidism patients plus 17 patients who later progressed to ophthalmopathy. On the study overall, not on this receptor specifically: A 13 V-J signature model separated ophthalmopathy from stable hyperthyroidism, with roughly 88% sensitivity and 81.08% specificity in cross-validation and 80%/75% in testing. Blood samples also contained most of the expanded thyroid clonotypes (frequency above 0.001), which suggests that blood repertoires may reflect thyroid immune responses. Sample size was not statistically predetermined, and blinding of investigators to group allocation was not performed. In validation, the model predicted progression to ophthalmopathy with roughly 70% sensitivity and less than 80% specificity, a median of 6.5 months before onset.

The TCR beta CDR3 regions were amplified from the RNA transcripts. The TCR CDR3 was subjected to a first round of RT-PCR using the HTBI primer set and the Qiagen OneStep RT-PCR kit. Libraries were constructed in a second round of multiplex PCR, after which size selection and purification were carried out. Libraries were sequenced paired-end with 100 bp reads on an Illumina HiSeq2000. On the authors' methods: SOAPnuke was used to process the raw data, throwing out any read that contained adapters or uncalled bases, had a mean Phred below 15, or lacked an exact constant-primer or identifier match. High-quality paired reads were merged with COPE v1.2.5, and unique nucleotide sequences were defined as clonotypes. MiTCR v1.1 was used to align clonotypes to the IMGT TRBV, TRBD and TRBJ reference segments. The analysis included only V-J combinations with a frequency above 0.0001, which together covered more than 98% of the repertoires. A TCS score was defined as the ratio between F50 (clonal expansion) and ExV (chaos), using BLOSUM62-based TCRdist between CDR3 peptides within each V-J. Welch's t-statistics and random forest reduced roughly 500 V-J features to 10 to 15, which were used in a naive Bayes classifier (R e1071). TCRdb trimmed public reads at Q25 via fastp, called clones via MiXCR and kept in-frame beta chains. Rows are unified per CDR3 protein, each entry keeping the most common DNA and genes. In this record, the V and J calls reflect TCRdb's handling and not the investigators' own analysis. The sample has 270,000 or so distinct CDR3 sequences on record, less than 30% of them singletons. The ten largest clones represent 20% to 30% of the sample.

Hyperthyroidism patients were aged 18 to 65 years and newly diagnosed, with disease duration of less than 2 months. Exclusion was applied to patients with uncontrolled infections, other autoimmune diseases, pregnancy or lactation. Diagnoses relied on clinical symptoms, serum thyroxine and TRAb, thyroid ultrasound and orbital computed tomography. Blood from progressor patients was collected at the time of first diagnosis with hyperthyroidism, before any ophthalmopathy symptoms had appeared. Ficoll-Paque density gradient centrifugation was used to isolate PBMCs from around 10 ml of fresh peripheral blood. Progressor patients were first diagnosed with Graves' hyperthyroidism and then developed ophthalmopathy during follow-up. Trizol reagent was used to extract total RNA, and RNA quality was then checked on an Agilent 2100 Bioanalyzer. This clonotype was picked up many times. No cognate antigen has been identified for it. Qualities for individual bases were not recorded, and no much larger clone is one base off.

V sheds 10 bases and J sheds 0 bases, leaving 22 bases between their ends. From its cysteine to its phenylalanine, the CDR3 spans 16 amino acids. Only the CDR3 part of the read is kept: 48 bases, read in frame from the first base. CDR1 MNHEY and CDR2 SVGAGI are derived from the germline V gene. Sequencing used blood. The chain is made from TRBV6-5 and TRBJ2-7; the D gene remains uncertain. The sequence came from a man in his forties with Graves' hyperthyroidism that later progressed to Graves' ophthalmopathy. The encoded CDR3 is CATQTRRLARSYEQYF. The bases read TGTGCCACCCAAACAAGAAGACTCGCACGCTCCTACGAGCAGTACTTC.